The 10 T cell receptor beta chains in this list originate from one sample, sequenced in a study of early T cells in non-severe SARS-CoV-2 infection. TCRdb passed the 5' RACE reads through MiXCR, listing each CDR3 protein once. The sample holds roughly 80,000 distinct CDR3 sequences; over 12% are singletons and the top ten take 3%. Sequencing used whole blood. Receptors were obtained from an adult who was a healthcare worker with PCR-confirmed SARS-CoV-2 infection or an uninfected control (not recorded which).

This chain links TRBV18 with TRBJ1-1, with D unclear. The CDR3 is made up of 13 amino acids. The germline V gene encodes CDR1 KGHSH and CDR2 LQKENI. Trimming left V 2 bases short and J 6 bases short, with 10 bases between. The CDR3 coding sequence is TGTGCCAGCTCACCAGACCTACGGGCTGAAGCTTTCTTT. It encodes CASSPDLRAEAFF.

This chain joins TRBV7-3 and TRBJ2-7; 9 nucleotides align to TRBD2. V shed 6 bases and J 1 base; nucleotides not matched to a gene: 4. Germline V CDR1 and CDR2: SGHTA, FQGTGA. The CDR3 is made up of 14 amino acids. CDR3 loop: CASSVAGGSYEQYF. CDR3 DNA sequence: TGTGCCAGCAGTGTCGCGGGGGGGTCCTACGAGCAGTACTTC.

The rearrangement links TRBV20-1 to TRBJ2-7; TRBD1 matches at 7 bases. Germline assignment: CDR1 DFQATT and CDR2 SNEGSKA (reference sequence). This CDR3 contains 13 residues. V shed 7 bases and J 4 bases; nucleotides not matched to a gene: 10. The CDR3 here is CSVHSPQGYEQYF. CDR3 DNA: TGCAGTGTTCATTCGCCACAGGGGTACGAGCAGTACTTC.

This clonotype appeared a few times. The CDR3 bases are TGTGCCTGGAGTATGGGACCACGGGTGGGGGAGCTGTTTTTT. Translated, it gives CAWSMGPRVGELFF. This chain links TRBV30 with TRBJ2-2; either TRBD1 or TRBD2 may fit D (5 bases each). Looked up from germline, CDR1 is GTSNPN and CDR2 is SVGIG (reference sequence). Trimming shortened V by 2 bases and J by 8 bases, and 15 bases separated the two germline ends. The length of the CDR3 is 14 residues.

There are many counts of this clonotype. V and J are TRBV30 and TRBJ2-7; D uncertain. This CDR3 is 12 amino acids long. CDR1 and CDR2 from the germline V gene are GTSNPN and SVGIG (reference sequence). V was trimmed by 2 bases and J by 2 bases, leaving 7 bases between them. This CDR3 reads CAWSSSPYEQYF. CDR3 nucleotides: TGTGCCTGGAGTTCCAGCCCCTACGAGCAGTACTTC.

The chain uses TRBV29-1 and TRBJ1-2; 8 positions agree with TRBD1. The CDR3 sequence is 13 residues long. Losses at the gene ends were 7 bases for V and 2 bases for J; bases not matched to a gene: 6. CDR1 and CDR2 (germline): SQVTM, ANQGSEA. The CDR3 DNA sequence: TGCAGCGCCGGACAGGGCCAAAACTATGGCTACACCTTC. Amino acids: CSAGQGQNYGYTF. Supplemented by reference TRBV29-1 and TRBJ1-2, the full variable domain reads SAVISQKPSRDICQRGTSLTIQCQVDSQVTMMFWYRQQPGQSLTLIATANQGSEATYESGFVIDKFPISRPNLTFSTLTVSNMSPEDSSIYLCSAGQGQNYGYTFGSGTRLTVV.

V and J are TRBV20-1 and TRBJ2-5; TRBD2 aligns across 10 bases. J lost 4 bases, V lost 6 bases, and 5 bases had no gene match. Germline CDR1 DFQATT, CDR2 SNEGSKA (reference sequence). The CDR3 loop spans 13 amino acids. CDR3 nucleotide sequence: TGCAGTGCCCCAGCGGGAGGGGTAGAGACCCAGTACTTC. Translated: CSAPAGGVETQYF.

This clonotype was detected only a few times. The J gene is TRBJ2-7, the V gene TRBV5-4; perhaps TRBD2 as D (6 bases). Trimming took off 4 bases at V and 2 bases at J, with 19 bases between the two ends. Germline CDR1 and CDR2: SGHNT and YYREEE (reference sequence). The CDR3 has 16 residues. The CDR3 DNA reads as TGTGCCAGCAGCCCTACCGGGGGTGCTACCGCCTACGAGCAGTACTTC. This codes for CASSPTGGATAYEQYF. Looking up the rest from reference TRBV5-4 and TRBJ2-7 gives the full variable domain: ETGVTQSPTHLIKTRGQQVTLRCSSQSGHNTVSWYQQALGQGPQFIFQYYREEENGRGNFPPRFSGLQFPNYSSELNVNALELDDSALYLCASSPTGGATAYEQYFGPGTRLTVT.

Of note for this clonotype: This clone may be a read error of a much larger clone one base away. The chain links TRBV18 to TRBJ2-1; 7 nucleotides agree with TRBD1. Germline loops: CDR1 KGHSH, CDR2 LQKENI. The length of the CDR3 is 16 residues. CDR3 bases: TGTTCCAGCTCACCCCTGGACAGGAGCTCCTACAATGAGCAGTTCTTC. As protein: CSSSPLDRSSYNEQFF.

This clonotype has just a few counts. CDR3 sequence reads: CASRATGGAPDTQYF. The CDR3 bases are TGTGCCAGCAGAGCTACAGGCGGTGCCCCAGATACGCAGTATTTT. This chain uses TRBV6-5 with TRBJ2-3; TRBD1 is a possible D gene (5 bases). V lost 6 bases and J 4 bases, leaving 17 bases between the germline ends. The germline V gene has CDR1 MNHEY and CDR2 SVGAGI. The CDR3 has 15 residues.